The next 24 T cell receptor beta chains were all read from a single sample in a study of T cell changes during pregnancy in multiple sclerosis. The repertoire was sequenced with immunoSEQ multiplex PCR; TCRdb's copy has only in-frame clones and lacks some. The sample has about 60,000 clones, approximately 90% seen once. Source: peripheral blood, taken in the first trimester of pregnancy. The receptors originated from a female donor with multiple sclerosis, enrolled in a pregnancy study.

The V and J genes are TRBV5-1 and TRBJ2-2, with TRBD2 matching 9 bases. The CDR3 runs 17 residues. Germline lookup yields CDR1 SGHRS and CDR2 YFSETQ. Trimming cost V 5 bases and J 4 bases; bases outside gene matches: 12. The DNA for the CDR3 is TGCGCCAGCAGTAGAACTTTAGCGGGAGCAGGCACCGGGGAGCTGTTTTTT. Its translation: CASSRTLAGAGTGELFF. The full variable domain, rest sourced from reference TRBV5-1 and TRBJ2-2, is KAGVTQTPRYLIKTRGQQVTLSCSPISGHRSVSWYQQTPGQGLQFLFEYFSETQRNKGNFPGRFSGRQFSNSRSEMNVSTLELGDSALYLCASSRTLAGAGTGELFFGEGSRLTVL.

The genes are TRBV9 and TRBJ2-1, with 8 bases fitting TRBD2. There are 16 residues in the CDR3. Germline CDR1 reads SGDLS; CDR2 reads YYNGEE. Germline trimming cut 1 base from V and 0 bases from J; bases unmatched to any gene: 3. CDR3 protein: CASSVTSGSSYNEQFF. DNA for the CDR3: TGTGCCAGCAGCGTAACTAGCGGCTCCTCCTACAATGAGCAGTTCTTC.

The J gene is TRBJ2-7, the V gene TRBV27; 8 nucleotides match TRBD2. The ends lost 5 bases at V and 4 bases at J; junction bases unmatched: 1. Germline CDR1 and CDR2: MNHEY and SMNVEV (reference sequence). CDR3 length: 12 amino acids. This CDR3 is CASSPSGYEQYF. The DNA for the CDR3 is TGTGCCAGCAGTCCTAGCGGGTACGAGCAGTACTTC.

J is TRBJ1-2 and V is TRBV28, with D uncertain. The CDR3 consists of 12 residues. The germline gives CDR1 MDHEN, CDR2 SYDVKM. V was shortened by 2 bases and J by 9 bases, with 10 bases between the two germline ends. The CDR3 spells CASSLAGFSYTF. The CDR3 DNA reads TGTGCCAGCAGTTTAGCGGGGTTCAGCTACACCTTC.

This clone was picked up one time. The rearrangement uses TRBV29-1 and TRBJ2-7, with 10 nucleotides matching TRBD1. Trimming removed 7 bases from V and 5 bases from J; junction bases left unmatched: 11. Germline lookup yields CDR1 SQVTM and CDR2 ANQGSEA. The CDR3 has 14 amino acids. The CDR3 region is CSARGQGRADEQYF. The DNA for the CDR3 is TGCAGCGCTAGGGGACAGGGGCGAGCGGACGAGCAGTACTTC.

V usage is TRBV27 and J usage is TRBJ1-5; 9 bases line up with TRBD1. Germline loops: CDR1 MNHEY, CDR2 SMNVEV (reference sequence). CDR3 length: 14 amino acids. The junction had 5 bases not matched to a gene; V was cut back by 6 bases and J by 5 bases. CDR3 sequence (DNA): TGTGCCAGCAGACAGACAGGGGGTGATCAGCCCCAGCATTTT. It translates to CASRQTGGDQPQHF.

V gene TRBV2 combines with J gene TRBJ2-1; weak D call: TRBD2 (5 bases). V was clipped by 6 bases and J by 8 bases, with 14 bases between them. Per germline, CDR1 SNHLY and CDR2 FYNNEI. The CDR3 sequence is 13 residues long. CDR3 in amino acids: CASRLGVADEQFF. The CDR3 nucleotides read TGTGCCAGCAGGCTCGGGGTAGCCGATGAGCAGTTCTTC.

The chain recombines TRBV28 with TRBJ1-2; D not certain. Germline CDR1 is MDHEN and CDR2 is SYDVKM. CDR3 size: 14 residues. V dropped 3 bases and J dropped 1 base, with 9 bases sitting between them. The CDR3 sequence: CASSFQFFNYGYTF. CDR3 bases: TGTGCCAGCAGTTTCCAGTTTTTTAACTATGGCTACACCTTC.

V usage is TRBV28 and J usage is TRBJ2-5; TRBD2 matches 7 bases. Germline loops: CDR1 MDHEN, CDR2 SYDVKM. V gave up 4 bases and J gave up 5 bases; unmatched junction bases: 13. This CDR3 has 16 amino acids. The CDR3 here is CASSYHLGGSVETQYF. The CDR3 coding sequence is TGTGCCAGCAGTTACCACTTAGGCGGGAGTGTGGAGACCCAGTACTTC.

This clone has a handful of counts. The chain employs TRBV10-3 and TRBJ1-1; no firm D call. Between the trimmed V and J ends, which lost 3 bases and 2 bases, there was a span of 7 bases. CDR1 ENHRY and CDR2 SYGVKD come from the germline V gene. The CDR3 is 13 amino acids. CDR3 nucleotide sequence: TGTGCCATCAGTGAACCGGGTAACACTGAAGCTTTCTTT. It is translated as CAISEPGNTEAFF.

The V call is TRBV5-4, the J call TRBJ1-1; no firm D call. The CDR3 length is 14 residues. The germline V and J ends were trimmed by 0 bases and 3 bases, with 9 bases remaining between them. Looked up from germline, CDR1 is SGHNT and CDR2 is YYREEE (reference sequence). CDR3 residues: CASSLGREDTEAFF. DNA for the CDR3: TGTGCCAGCAGCTTGGGAAGAGAGGACACTGAAGCTTTCTTT.

The count of this clone is one. This rearrangement joins TRBV4-3 to TRBJ1-5, with TRBD1 as a possible D gene (6 bases). The CDR3 totals 14 residues. Trimming pared 1 base from V and 6 bases from J, leaving 10 bases between. The germline V gene has CDR1 LGHNA and CDR2 YSLEER. In DNA, the CDR3 is TGCGCCAGCAGCCAAGCCACAGGGCTTCAGCCCCAGCATTTT. Translating gives CASSQATGLQPQHF.

CDR3 amino acids: CASSSSGRINSGELFF. For the CDR3, the DNA is TGTGCCAGCAGTTCGAGCGGGAGGATAAACTCCGGGGAGCTGTTTTTT. The rearrangement joins TRBV2 to TRBJ2-2; 9 bases line up with TRBD2. Germline values: CDR1 SNHLY, CDR2 FYNNEI. The CDR3 extends over 16 amino acids. The V gene end was trimmed by 5 bases and the J gene end by 6 bases; junction bases not matched to a gene: 10.

The J gene is TRBJ2-1, the V gene TRBV9; 9 bases agree with TRBD2. Germline assignment: CDR1 SGDLS and CDR2 YYNGEE. The CDR3 is 15 amino acids. V was clipped by 3 bases and J by 0 bases; unmatched bases: 1. The CDR3 DNA reads as TGTGCCAGCAGCGGAGCGGGGGGCTCCTACAATGAGCAGTTCTTC. This encodes CASSGAGGSYNEQFF.

This chain connects TRBV30 to TRBJ1-5; D is ambiguous. The V and J ends lost 2 bases and 4 bases respectively, with 12 bases between them. Germline CDR1 and CDR2: GTSNPN and SVGIG (reference sequence). The CDR3 totals 14 residues. DNA for the CDR3: TGTGCCTGGAGTCGGCAGGCGGGGAATCAGCCCCAGCATTTT. It translates to CAWSRQAGNQPQHF. The full variable domain, completed using reference TRBV30 and TRBJ1-5, is SQTIHQWPATLVQPVGSPLSLECTVEGTSNPNLYWYRQAAGRGLQLLFYSVGIGQISSEVPQNLSASRPQDRQFILSSKKLLLSDSGFYLCAWSRQAGNQPQHFGDGTRLSIL.

The genes are TRBV5-6 and TRBJ1-1; no definite D call. The CDR3 runs to 14 residues. Trimming removed 4 bases at V and 0 bases at J, with 10 bases between. Germline loops: CDR1 SGHDT, CDR2 YYEEEE. DNA for the CDR3: TGTGCCAGCAGCGTTGAGCTAATGAACACTGAAGCTTTCTTT. Translated: CASSVELMNTEAFF.

The chain recombines TRBV11-2 with TRBJ1-1, with a tentative D call TRBD1 (5 bases). The V and J ends lost 4 bases and 2 bases respectively, with 23 bases between them. This CDR3 comprises 18 residues. Germline CDR1 SGHAT, CDR2 FQNNGV. In DNA, the CDR3 is TGTGCCAGCAGCTCCCGGGAGCGGGGGTTCATAAGTAACACTGAAGCTTTCTTT. Its translation: CASSSRERGFISNTEAFF.

The chain is built from TRBV19 and TRBJ1-5; 8 bases agree with TRBD1. From germline, CDR1 is LNHDA and CDR2 SQIVND (reference sequence). Unmatched junction bases numbered 10, after V lost 6 bases and J lost 3 bases. This CDR3 contains 16 residues. The CDR3 DNA reads TGTGCCAGTAGGAGCGGACAGGGAATAGACAATCAGCCCCAGCATTTT. Protein product: CASRSGQGIDNQPQHF.

The chain couples TRBV7-3 to TRBJ2-1; D uncertain. CDR1 is SGHTA and CDR2 is FQGTGA in the germline V gene. The V and J ends lost 5 bases and 7 bases respectively, with 12 bases between them. The CDR3 is 13 amino acids. Here the CDR3 DNA reads TGTGCCAGCAGCCCCGAACGGTCGAATGAGCAGTTCTTC. It codes for CASSPERSNEQFF.

This sequence joins TRBV27 and TRBJ1-1; no definite D call. The CDR3 spans 14 residues. The germline V gene has CDR1 MNHEY and CDR2 SMNVEV (reference sequence). V was pared by 1 base and J by 1 base, with 7 bases between. CDR3 DNA: TGTGCCAGCAGTTTATTCCGAGGGAACACTGAAGCTTTCTTT. Protein: CASSLFRGNTEAFF.

This sequence joins TRBV7-2 and TRBJ1-3; D uncertain. Deletions cut 5 bases from V and 4 bases from J, with 12 bases between. CDR1 and CDR2 from the germline V gene are SGHTA and FQGNSA. The CDR3 loop spans 14 amino acids. CDR3 sequence (DNA): TGTGCCAGCAGCCACCGAGGCAGCGGAAACACCATATATTTT. It translates to CASSHRGSGNTIYF.

In this sample, this clone turned up a few times. CDR3 sequence reads: CASSLTGESPLHF. CDR3 DNA sequence: TGTGCCAGCAGCTTAACAGGGGAATCACCCCTCCACTTT. The chain uses TRBV7-8 and TRBJ1-6; 7 positions agree with TRBD1. V gave up 2 bases and J gave up 10 bases; unmatched junction bases: 2. The germline V gene encodes CDR1 SGHVS and CDR2 FQNEAQ. CDR3 length: 13 residues.

This clone was detected only a few times. The rearrangement uses TRBV10-2 and TRBJ1-5, with a possible D match to TRBD1 (5 bases). Germline-derived CDR1 and CDR2 are WSHSY and SAAADI. Deletions cut 8 bases from V and 2 bases from J, with 25 bases between. The CDR3 is made up of 18 amino acids. The CDR3 nucleotides are TGCGCCAGCCGAAGGGCTGACAGTGCGCTCGGAGGCAATCAGCCCCAGCATTTT. It is translated as CASRRADSALGGNQPQHF.

J is TRBJ1-3 and V is TRBV27, with a possible D match to TRBD1 (6 bases). Trimming took off 4 bases at V and 2 bases at J, with 12 bases between the two ends. CDR3 length equals 15 residues. CDR1 MNHEY and CDR2 SMNVEV come from the germline V gene (reference sequence). As DNA, the CDR3 is TGTGCCAGCAGTTCATCGACAGGCCCTGGAAACACCATATATTTT. Its translation: CASSSSTGPGNTIYF.